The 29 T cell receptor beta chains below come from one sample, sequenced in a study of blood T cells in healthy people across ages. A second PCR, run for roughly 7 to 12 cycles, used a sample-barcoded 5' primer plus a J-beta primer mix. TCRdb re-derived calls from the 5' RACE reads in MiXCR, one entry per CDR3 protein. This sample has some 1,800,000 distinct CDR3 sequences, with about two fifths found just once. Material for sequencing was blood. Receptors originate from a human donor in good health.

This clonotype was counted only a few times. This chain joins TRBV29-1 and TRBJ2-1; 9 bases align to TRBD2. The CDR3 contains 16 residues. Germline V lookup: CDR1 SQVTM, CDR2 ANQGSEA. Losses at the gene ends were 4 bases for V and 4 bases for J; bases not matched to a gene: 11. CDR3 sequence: CSVGEVAGAEYNEQFF. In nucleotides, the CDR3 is TGCAGCGTTGGAGAGGTAGCGGGGGCCGAGTACAATGAGCAGTTCTTC.

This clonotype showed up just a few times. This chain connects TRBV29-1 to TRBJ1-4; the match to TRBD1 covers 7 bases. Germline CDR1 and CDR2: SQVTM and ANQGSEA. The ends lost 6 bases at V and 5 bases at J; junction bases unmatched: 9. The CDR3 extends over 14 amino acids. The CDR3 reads CSVGITGVNEKLFF. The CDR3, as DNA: TGCAGCGTCGGTATAACAGGGGTCAATGAAAAACTGTTTTTT.

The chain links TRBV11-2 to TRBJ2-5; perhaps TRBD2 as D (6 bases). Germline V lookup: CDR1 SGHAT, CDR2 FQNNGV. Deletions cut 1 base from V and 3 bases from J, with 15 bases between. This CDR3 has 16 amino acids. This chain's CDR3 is CASSLGRDFTKETQYF. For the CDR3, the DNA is TGTGCCAGCAGCTTAGGCCGGGACTTCACAAAAGAGACCCAGTACTTC.

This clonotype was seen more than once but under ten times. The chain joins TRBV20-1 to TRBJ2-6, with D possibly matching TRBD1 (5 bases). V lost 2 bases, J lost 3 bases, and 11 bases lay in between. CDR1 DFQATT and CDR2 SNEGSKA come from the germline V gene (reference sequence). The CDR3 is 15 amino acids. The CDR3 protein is CSARSQGGGANVLTF. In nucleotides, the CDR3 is TGCAGTGCTAGATCCCAGGGTGGTGGGGCCAACGTCCTGACTTTC.

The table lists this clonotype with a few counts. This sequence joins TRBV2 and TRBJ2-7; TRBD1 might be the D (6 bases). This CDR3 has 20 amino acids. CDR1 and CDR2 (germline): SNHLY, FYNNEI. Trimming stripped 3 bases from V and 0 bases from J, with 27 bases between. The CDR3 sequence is CASSDNREINFLRLSYEQYF. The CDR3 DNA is TGTGCCAGCAGTGACAACAGGGAAATCAACTTTCTCCGACTCTCCTACGAGCAGTACTTC.

Here the CDR3 DNA reads TGTGCCAGCAGCTTATTTCAGGGTCCTTACAATGAGCAGTTCTTC. Its protein is CASSLFQGPYNEQFF. V is TRBV7-3 and J is TRBJ2-1, with a tentative D call TRBD1 (5 bases). This CDR3 has 15 residues. Germline CDR1 SGHTA, CDR2 FQGTGA. Trimming left V 2 bases short and J 4 bases short, with 12 bases between. The full variable domain, in which reference TRBV7-3 and TRBJ2-1 provide the parts outside the CDR3, is GAGVSQTPSNKVTEKGKYVELRCDPISGHTALYWYRQSLGQGPEFLIYFQGTGAADDSGLPNDRFFAVRPEGSVSTLKIQRTERGDSAVYLCASSLFQGPYNEQFFGPGTRLTVL.

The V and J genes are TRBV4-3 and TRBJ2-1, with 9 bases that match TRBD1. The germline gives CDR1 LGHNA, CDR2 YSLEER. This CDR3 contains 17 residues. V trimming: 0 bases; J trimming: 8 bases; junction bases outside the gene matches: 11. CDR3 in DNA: TGCGCCAGCAGCCAAGATCTTTACAGGGGGCGATTCGATGAGCAGTTCTTC. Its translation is CASSQDLYRGRFDEQFF.

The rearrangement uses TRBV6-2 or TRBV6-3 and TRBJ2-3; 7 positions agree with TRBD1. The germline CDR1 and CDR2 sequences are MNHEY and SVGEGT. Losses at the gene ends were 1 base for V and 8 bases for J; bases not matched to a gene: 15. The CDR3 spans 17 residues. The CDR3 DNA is TGTGCCAGCAGTTACTGGGGACAGTTAAAGCCATCGGGTACGCAGTATTTT. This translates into CASSYWGQLKPSGTQYF.

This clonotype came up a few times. CDR3 in amino acids: CASSYGGAIPHGYTF. CDR3 DNA sequence: TGTGCCAGCAGTTATGGGGGGGCTATACCCCATGGCTACACCTTC. The rearrangement uses TRBV12-3 or TRBV12-4 and TRBJ1-2, with D possibly matching TRBD1 (6 bases). The ends were cut back, 4 bases at V and 6 bases at J, with 18 bases in the middle. The CDR3 is 15 residues long.

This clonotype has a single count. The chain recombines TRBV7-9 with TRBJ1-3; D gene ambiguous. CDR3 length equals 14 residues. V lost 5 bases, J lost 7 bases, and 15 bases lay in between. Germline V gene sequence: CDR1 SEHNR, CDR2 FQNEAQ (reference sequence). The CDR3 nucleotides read TGTGCCAGCAGCCGCCTCGGGGAGTCTAACACCATATATTTT. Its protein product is CASSRLGESNTIYF.

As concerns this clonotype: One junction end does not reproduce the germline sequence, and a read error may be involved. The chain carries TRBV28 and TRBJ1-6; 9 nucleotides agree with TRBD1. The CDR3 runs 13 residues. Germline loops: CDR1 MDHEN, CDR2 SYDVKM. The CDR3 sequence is CTSSGTGWTPLHF. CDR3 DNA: TGTACCAGCAGTGGGACAGGGTGGACACCCCTCCACTTT.

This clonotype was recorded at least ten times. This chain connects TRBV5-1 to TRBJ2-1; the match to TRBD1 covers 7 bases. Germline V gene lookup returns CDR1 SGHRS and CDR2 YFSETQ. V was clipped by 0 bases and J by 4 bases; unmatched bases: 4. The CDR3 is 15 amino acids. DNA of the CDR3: TGCGCCAGCAGCTTGGGTCCGACAGGGTACAATGAGCAGTTCTTC. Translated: CASSLGPTGYNEQFF. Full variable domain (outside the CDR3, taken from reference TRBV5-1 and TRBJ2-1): KAGVTQTPRYLIKTRGQQVTLSCSPISGHRSVSWYQQTPGQGLQFLFEYFSETQRNKGNFPGRFSGRQFSNSRSEMNVSTLELGDSALYLCASSLGPTGYNEQFFGPGTRLTVL.

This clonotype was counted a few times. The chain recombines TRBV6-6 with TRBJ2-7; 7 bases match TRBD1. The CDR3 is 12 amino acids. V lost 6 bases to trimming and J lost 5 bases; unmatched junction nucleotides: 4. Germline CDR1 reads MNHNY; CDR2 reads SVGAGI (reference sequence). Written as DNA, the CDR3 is TGTGCCAGCAGGGACAGGTTCGACGAGCAGTACTTC. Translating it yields CASRDRFDEQYF.

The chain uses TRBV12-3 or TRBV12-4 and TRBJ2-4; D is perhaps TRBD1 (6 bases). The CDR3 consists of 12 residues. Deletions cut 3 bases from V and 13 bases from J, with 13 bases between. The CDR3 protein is CASSLGDTGQYF. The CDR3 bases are TGTGCCAGCAGTTTGGGGGACACAGGGCAGTACTTC.

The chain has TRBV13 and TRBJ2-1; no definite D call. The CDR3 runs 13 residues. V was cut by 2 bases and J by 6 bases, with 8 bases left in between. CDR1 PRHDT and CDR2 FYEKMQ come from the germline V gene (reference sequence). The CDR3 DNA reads TGTGCCAGCAGCTTAAATCGACCCAATGAGCAGTTCTTC. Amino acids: CASSLNRPNEQFF.

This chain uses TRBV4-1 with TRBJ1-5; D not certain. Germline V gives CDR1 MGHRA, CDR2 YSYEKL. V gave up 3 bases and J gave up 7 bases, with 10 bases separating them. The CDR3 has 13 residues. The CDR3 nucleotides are TGCGCCAGCAGCCACTCCCTGAGCCAGCCCCAGCATTTT. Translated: CASSHSLSQPQHF.

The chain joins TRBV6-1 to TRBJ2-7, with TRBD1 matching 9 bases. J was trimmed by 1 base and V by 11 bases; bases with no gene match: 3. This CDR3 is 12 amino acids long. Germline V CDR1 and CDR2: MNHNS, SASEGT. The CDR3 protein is CAAGTGSYEQYF. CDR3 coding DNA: TGTGCCGCCGGGACAGGGTCCTACGAGCAGTACTTC.

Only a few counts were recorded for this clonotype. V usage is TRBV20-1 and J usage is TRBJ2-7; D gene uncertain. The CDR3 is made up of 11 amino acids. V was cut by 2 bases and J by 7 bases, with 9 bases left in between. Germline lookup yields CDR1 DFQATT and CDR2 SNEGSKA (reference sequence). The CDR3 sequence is CSARSNWEQYF. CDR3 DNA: TGCAGTGCTAGATCCAATTGGGAGCAGTACTTC.

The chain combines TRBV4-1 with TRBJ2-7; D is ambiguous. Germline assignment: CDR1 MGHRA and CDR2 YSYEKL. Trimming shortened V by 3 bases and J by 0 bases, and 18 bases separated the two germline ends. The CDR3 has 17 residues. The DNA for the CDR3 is TGCGCCAGCAGCCACCCCGAAGGAGTACCCTTCTCCTACGAGCAGTACTTC. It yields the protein CASSHPEGVPFSYEQYF.

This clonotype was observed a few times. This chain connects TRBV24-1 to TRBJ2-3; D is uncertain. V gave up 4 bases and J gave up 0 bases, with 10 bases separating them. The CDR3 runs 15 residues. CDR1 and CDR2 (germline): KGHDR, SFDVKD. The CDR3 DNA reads TGTGCCACCAGTGACCCTAAGACTAGCACAGATACGCAGTATTTT. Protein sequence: CATSDPKTSTDTQYF.

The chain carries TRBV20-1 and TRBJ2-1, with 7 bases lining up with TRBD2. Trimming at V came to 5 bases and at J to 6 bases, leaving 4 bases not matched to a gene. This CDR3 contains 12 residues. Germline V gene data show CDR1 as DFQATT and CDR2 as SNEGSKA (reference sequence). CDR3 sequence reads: CSAATSLNEQFF. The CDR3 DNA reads TGCAGTGCTGCGACTAGCCTCAATGAGCAGTTCTTC.

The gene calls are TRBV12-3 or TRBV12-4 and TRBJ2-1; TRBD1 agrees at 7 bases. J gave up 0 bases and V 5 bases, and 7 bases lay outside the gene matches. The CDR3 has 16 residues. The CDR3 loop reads CASSQGGLSSYNEQFF. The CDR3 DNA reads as TGTGCCAGCAGTCAAGGGGGCTTGAGCTCCTACAATGAGCAGTTCTTC.

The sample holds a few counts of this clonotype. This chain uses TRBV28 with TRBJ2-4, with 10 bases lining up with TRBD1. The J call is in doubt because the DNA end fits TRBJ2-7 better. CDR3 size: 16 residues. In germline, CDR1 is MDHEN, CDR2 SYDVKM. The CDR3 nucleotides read TGTGCCAGCAGTTACTCTGGACAGGGGGAAAACTACGAGCAGTACTTC. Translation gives CASSYSGQGENYEQYF.

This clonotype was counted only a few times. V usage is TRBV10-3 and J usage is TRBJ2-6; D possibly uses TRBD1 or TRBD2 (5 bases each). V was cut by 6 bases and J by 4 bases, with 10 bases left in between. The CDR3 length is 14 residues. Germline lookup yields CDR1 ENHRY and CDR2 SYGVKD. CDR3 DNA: TGTGCCATCAGGTCCGGGGCGGGGGCCAACGTCCTGACTTTC. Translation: CAIRSGAGANVLTF.

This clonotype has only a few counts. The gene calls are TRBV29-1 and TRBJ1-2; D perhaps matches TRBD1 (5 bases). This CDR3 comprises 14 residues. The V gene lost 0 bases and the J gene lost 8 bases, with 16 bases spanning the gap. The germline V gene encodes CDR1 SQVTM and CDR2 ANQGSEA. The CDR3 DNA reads TGCAGCGTTGAAGAAGACGTGCAGGGTAACGGCTACACCTTC. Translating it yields CSVEEDVQGNGYTF.

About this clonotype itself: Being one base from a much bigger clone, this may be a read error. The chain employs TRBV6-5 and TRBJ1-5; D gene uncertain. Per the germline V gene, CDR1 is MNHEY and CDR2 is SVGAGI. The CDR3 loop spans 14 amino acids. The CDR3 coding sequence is TGTGCCACCAGTTACTCTCGGGGAGATCAGCCCCAGCATTTT. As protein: CATSYSRGDQPQHF.

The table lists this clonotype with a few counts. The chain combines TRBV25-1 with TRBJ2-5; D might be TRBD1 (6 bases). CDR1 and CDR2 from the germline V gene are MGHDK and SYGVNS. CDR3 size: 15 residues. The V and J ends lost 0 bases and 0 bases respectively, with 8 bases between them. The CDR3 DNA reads TGTGCCAGCAGTGAATATAGGGGGAACCAAGAGACCCAGTACTTC. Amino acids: CASSEYRGNQETQYF.

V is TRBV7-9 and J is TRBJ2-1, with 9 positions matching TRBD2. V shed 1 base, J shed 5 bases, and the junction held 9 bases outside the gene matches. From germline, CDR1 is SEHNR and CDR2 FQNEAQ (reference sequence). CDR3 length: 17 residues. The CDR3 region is CASSLGFLTSGHNEQFF. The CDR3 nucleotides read TGTGCCAGCAGCTTAGGATTTCTGACTAGCGGCCACAATGAGCAGTTCTTC. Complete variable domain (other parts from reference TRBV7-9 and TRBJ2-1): DTGVSQNPRHKITKRGQNVTFRCDPISEHNRLYWYRQTLGQGPEFLTYFQNEAQLEKSRLLSDRFSAERPKGSFSTLEIQRTEQGDSAMYLCASSLGFLTSGHNEQFFGPGTRLTVL.

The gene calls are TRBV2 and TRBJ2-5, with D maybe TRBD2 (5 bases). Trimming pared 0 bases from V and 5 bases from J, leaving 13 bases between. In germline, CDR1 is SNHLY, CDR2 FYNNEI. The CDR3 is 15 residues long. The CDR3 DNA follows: TGTGCCAGCAGTGAAGCGCGAGCAACGGGGGAGACCCAGTACTTC. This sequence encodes CASSEARATGETQYF.